The 23 T cell receptor beta chains below come from one sample, sequenced in a study of cytomegalovirus exposure and HLA in healthy donors. The PCR used 60 Vbeta and 13 Jbeta primers. Only in-frame clones appear in the TCRdb table, and some are missing; sequencing was by immunoSEQ multiplex PCR. The sample holds some 190,000 clones; 82% are singletons and the top ten take less than 2%. The sequencing input was PBMCs. The source is a man aged 35 to 55 in good health and CMV-seronegative.

J is TRBJ2-5 and V is TRBV7-8; 10 bases line up with TRBD2. V lost 7 bases, J lost 6 bases, and 11 bases stayed unmatched. The CDR3 length is 15 residues. Germline loops: CDR1 SGHVS, CDR2 FQNEAQ. CDR3 sequence (DNA): TGTGCCAGCAATAGTCGGGGGACTAGCGTTAAGACCCAGTACTTC. This sequence encodes CASNSRGTSVKTQYF.

The CDR3 DNA reads as TGTGCCAGCAGCCCCCGTCGCTCTGGAAACACCATATATTTT. This translates into CASSPRRSGNTIYF. The chain employs TRBV7-2 and TRBJ1-3; no reliable D call. There are 14 residues in the CDR3. Germline CDR1 and CDR2: SGHTA and FQGNSA. V shed 5 bases and J shed 0 bases, with 8 bases lying between them.

This clone was counted once. The chain recombines TRBV27 with TRBJ2-2; 8 bases map to TRBD2. The CDR3 extends over 16 amino acids. Germline trimming cut 2 bases from V and 4 bases from J; bases unmatched to any gene: 6. Germline CDR1 reads MNHEY; CDR2 reads SMNVEV (reference sequence). CDR3 nucleotides: TGTGCCAGCAGTTTACCAGGACTAGCCCGCACCGGGGAGCTGTTTTTT. Amino acid sequence: CASSLPGLARTGELFF.

The genes are TRBV2 and TRBJ1-1; a weak D match, TRBD1 (6 bases). The length of the CDR3 is 14 residues. Germline CDR1 SNHLY, CDR2 FYNNEI. V lost 4 bases and J lost 4, with 13 bases in between. CDR3 nucleotide sequence: TGTGCCAGCAGTGGCTTCAGGGGCACCACTGAAGCTTTCTTT. Protein product: CASSGFRGTTEAFF.

The chain uses TRBV28 and TRBJ1-5; TRBD1 matches 8 bases. The junction had 8 bases not matched to a gene; V was cut back by 4 bases and J by 0 bases. Germline values: CDR1 MDHEN, CDR2 SYDVKM. The CDR3 is 17 amino acids. The CDR3 DNA is TGTGCCAGCAGTTCCGACAGGGGAAGTTATAGCAATCAGCCCCAGCATTTT. Translated, it gives CASSSDRGSYSNQPQHF.

The chain combines TRBV4-3 with TRBJ2-7; D possibly corresponds to TRBD2 (5 bases). CDR3 size: 15 residues. V was cut by 0 bases and J by 4 bases, with 13 bases left in between. Germline V lookup: CDR1 LGHNA, CDR2 YSLEER. CDR3 residues: CASSQDRRKNYEQYF. CDR3 coding DNA: TGCGCCAGCAGCCAAGATCGGAGGAAAAATTACGAGCAGTACTTC.

This clone was detected a few times. The chain joins TRBV6-5 to TRBJ1-1; 7 nucleotides line up with TRBD1. The junction had 9 bases not matched to a gene; V was cut back by 2 bases and J by 3 bases. This CDR3 comprises 16 residues. Germline CDR1 MNHEY, CDR2 SVGAGI. For the CDR3, the DNA is TGTGCCAGCAGTTACCTAAACAGGGGTCGGGACACTGAAGCTTTCTTT. Translated, it gives CASSYLNRGRDTEAFF.

The chain couples TRBV7-2 to TRBJ1-3, with a possible D match to TRBD1 (6 bases). Germline lookup yields CDR1 SGHTA and CDR2 FQGNSA. Trimming cost V 2 bases and J 4 bases, with 9 bases left between them. The CDR3 has 14 amino acids. The CDR3 spells CASSLPGDGNTIYF. CDR3 coding DNA: TGTGCCAGCAGCTTACCAGGGGACGGAAACACCATATATTTT.

Notes on this clone: Relative to the germline gene, one junction end is altered; a read error may explain this. The chain uses TRBV7-9 and TRBJ2-3; 7 bases fit TRBD2. The germline V gene has CDR1 SEHNR and CDR2 FQNEAQ (reference sequence). The CDR3 spans 15 residues. The CDR3 loop is CSSSFQSGVDDTQYF. For the CDR3, the DNA is TGTTCCAGCAGCTTCCAAAGCGGGGTAGATGATACGCAGTATTTT.

V is TRBV4-3 and J is TRBJ2-7; 9 positions agree with TRBD1. Germline values: CDR1 LGHNA, CDR2 YSLEER. The ends lost 4 bases at V and 5 bases at J; junction bases unmatched: 15. The CDR3 spans 17 residues. The CDR3 region is CASSRTRGRTGVNEQYF. DNA of the CDR3: TGCGCCAGCAGCCGGACAAGGGGTCGGACAGGGGTGAACGAGCAGTACTTC.

The chain has TRBV28 and TRBJ1-2; the match to TRBD1 covers 7 bases. Germline assignment: CDR1 MDHEN and CDR2 SYDVKM. The CDR3 is made up of 14 amino acids. Unmatched junction bases numbered 11, after V lost 8 bases and J lost 5 bases. In DNA form, the CDR3 reads TGTGCCAGCGGAGGACGGGGACAGTCGTATGGCTACACCTTC. Its protein product is CASGGRGQSYGYTF.

The rearrangement joins TRBV5-1 to TRBJ2-7; no clear D gene. Trimming pared 0 bases from V and 2 bases from J, leaving 9 bases between. Germline CDR1 and CDR2: SGHRS and YFSETQ. The CDR3 sequence is 14 residues long. In DNA form, the CDR3 reads TGCGCCAGCAGCTTGGGCGCGAGCACCTACGAGCAGTACTTC. It encodes CASSLGASTYEQYF.

The chain is built from TRBV29-1 and TRBJ1-1, with a weak D call TRBD1 (5 bases). Germline V CDR1 and CDR2: SQVTM, ANQGSEA. V was pared by 8 bases and J by 1 base, with 8 bases between. The CDR3 has 11 amino acids. Written as DNA, the CDR3 is TGCAGCCATACAGGGAACACTGAAGCTTTCTTT. As protein: CSHTGNTEAFF.

This clone was recorded a few times. The genes are TRBV11-2 and TRBJ1-4; D call uncertain. This CDR3 spans 14 amino acids. Trimming cost V 6 bases and J 6 bases, with 14 bases left between them. Germline lookup yields CDR1 SGHAT and CDR2 FQNNGV. CDR3: CASRVRHLDEKLFF. The CDR3 DNA is TGTGCCAGCAGGGTGCGGCATTTAGATGAAAAACTGTTTTTT. The variable domain in full, completed from reference TRBV11-2 and TRBJ1-4, reads EAGVAQSPRYKIIEKRQSVAFWCNPISGHATLYWYQQILGQGPKLLIQFQNNGVVDDSQLPKDRFSAERLKGVDSTLKIQPAKLEDSAVYLCASRVRHLDEKLFFGSGTQLSVL.

The V call is TRBV5-6, the J call TRBJ1-1, with unresolved D. Trimming stripped 4 bases from V and 3 bases from J, with 19 bases between. This CDR3 is built from 16 residues. Germline lookup yields CDR1 SGHDT and CDR2 YYEEEE. The CDR3 region has the DNA TGTGCCAGCAGCGCGCCTGGCCAGTCGGGGTACACTGAAGCTTTCTTT. As protein: CASSAPGQSGYTEAFF. Variable domain in full (rest from reference TRBV5-6 and TRBJ1-1): DAGVTQSPTHLIKTRGQQVTLRCSPKSGHDTVSWYQQALGQGPQFIFQYYEEEERQRGNFPDRFSGHQFPNYSSELNVNALLLGDSALYLCASSAPGQSGYTEAFFGQGTRLTVV.

The chain is built from TRBV6-8 and TRBJ1-4, with 7 bases aligning to TRBD1. V was clipped by 8 bases and J by 9 bases; unmatched bases: 9. The CDR3 contains 13 residues. Germline V gene sequence: CDR1 MNHGY, CDR2 SAAAGT. The CDR3 DNA is TGTGCCAGCTCGATAGGGACAGCTAAAAAACTGTTTTTT. This gives the protein CASSIGTAKKLFF.

This clone occurred once. The chain recombines TRBV2 with TRBJ2-2, with TRBD2 identical over 9 bases. The CDR3 totals 15 residues. The germline CDR1 and CDR2 sequences are SNHLY and FYNNEI. The junction had 2 bases not matched to a gene; V was cut back by 2 bases and J by 4 bases. The DNA for the CDR3 is TGTGCCAGCAGTGAACTAGCGGGGTCCACCGGGGAGCTGTTTTTT. Amino acids: CASSELAGSTGELFF.

The sample holds one count of this clone. The rearrangement uses TRBV9 and TRBJ2-1; 14 bases line up with TRBD2. V shed 4 bases, J shed 9 bases, and the junction held 12 bases outside the gene matches. The CDR3 consists of 17 residues. Per germline, CDR1 SGDLS and CDR2 YYNGEE. As DNA, the CDR3 is TGTGCCAGCAGCCCCCGGGTAGGGACTAGCGGGAGTAGTGAGCAGTTCTTC. It codes for CASSPRVGTSGSSEQFF.

This clone was seen only once. The chain recombines TRBV6-5 with TRBJ1-2, with TRBD1 matching over 7 bases. V shed 2 bases, J shed 2 bases, and the junction held 5 bases outside the gene matches. Germline values: CDR1 MNHEY, CDR2 SVGAGI. The length of the CDR3 is 15 residues. This CDR3 is CASSYIGGKNYGYTF. The CDR3 nucleotides read TGTGCCAGCAGTTACATAGGGGGCAAGAACTATGGCTACACCTTC.

The gene calls are TRBV4-3 and TRBJ1-3; D remains unclear. The CDR3 spans 13 residues. Germline CDR1 reads LGHNA; CDR2 reads YSLEER. Between the trimmed V and J ends, which lost 0 bases and 4 bases, there was a span of 4 bases. The CDR3 sequence: CASSQDSGNTIYF. The CDR3, as DNA: TGCGCCAGCAGCCAAGATTCGGGAAACACCATATATTTT.

This chain links TRBV5-1 with TRBJ2-3; 8 positions match TRBD1. The CDR3 consists of 15 residues. Trimming at V came to 3 bases and at J to 4 bases, leaving 7 bases not matched to a gene. Per the germline V gene, CDR1 is SGHRS and CDR2 is YFSETQ. Here the CDR3 reads CASSWAPGGADTQYF. The CDR3 nucleotides read TGCGCCAGCAGCTGGGCCCCAGGGGGCGCAGATACGCAGTATTTT.

The chain links TRBV6-5 to TRBJ1-1; perhaps TRBD1 as D (5 bases). The CDR3 extends over 15 amino acids. CDR1 is MNHEY, CDR2 SVGAGI, per germline. The germline V and J ends were trimmed by 5 bases and 1 base, with 14 bases remaining between them. As DNA, the CDR3 is TGTGCCAGCAGTCGACCCCGGGGGGGGAACACTGAAGCTTTCTTT. As protein: CASSRPRGGNTEAFF.

The V call is TRBV27, the J call TRBJ1-2, with TRBD1 as a possible D gene (5 bases). The CDR3 runs 13 residues. Germline values: CDR1 MNHEY, CDR2 SMNVEV (reference sequence). With 4 bases removed from V and 5 bases from J, the gap between germline ends came to 11 bases. CDR3 in amino acids: CASSSGMGYGYTF. The CDR3 DNA sequence: TGTGCCAGCAGTTCAGGGATGGGTTATGGCTACACCTTC.